The 8 T cell receptor beta chains listed next were all sequenced from one sample in a study of cytomegalovirus exposure and HLA in healthy donors. This PCR relied on a set of 60 Vbeta primers and 13 Jbeta primers. Measured with immunoSEQ multiplex PCR; TCRdb has only the in-frame clones, and not every one. Among more than 150,000 clones listed, roughly 75% were seen once. The sample was PBMCs. These receptors were collected from a young woman in good health and CMV-seronegative.

This clone appeared once. The chain carries TRBV7-9 and TRBJ1-4; the D gene is possibly TRBD1 (5 bases). The length of the CDR3 is 12 residues. Germline CDR1 SEHNR, CDR2 FQNEAQ (reference sequence). Deletions cut 4 bases from V and 12 bases from J, with 12 bases between. CDR3 sequence (DNA): TGTGCCAGCAGCTCTGGGGGGGAGCAACTGTTTTTT. Amino acids: CASSSGGEQLFF.

This clone showed up just a few times. V gene TRBV4-1 combines with J gene TRBJ1-5; D is uncertain. CDR3 size: 13 residues. Germline V gives CDR1 MGHRA, CDR2 YSYEKL. The V gene lost 4 bases and the J gene lost 3 bases, with 7 bases spanning the gap. The CDR3 is CASSPRNNQPQHF. CDR3 in DNA: TGCGCCAGCAGCCCCAGGAACAATCAGCCCCAGCATTTT.

J is TRBJ1-2 and V is TRBV4-3; tentatively, D is TRBD1 (5 bases). Germline CDR1 LGHNA, CDR2 YSLEER. This CDR3 spans 15 amino acids. With 2 bases removed from V and 4 bases from J, the gap between germline ends came to 14 bases. As DNA, the CDR3 is TGCGCCAGCAGCCAACTCCTGGGGCAGGGCTATGGCTACACCTTC. Protein sequence: CASSQLLGQGYGYTF.

This CDR3 is CASSRRVLIAEAFF. DNA for the CDR3: TGTGCCAGCAGTAGACGGGTATTGATAGCTGAAGCTTTCTTT. This chain uses TRBV5-6 with TRBJ1-1; no clear D. With 5 bases removed from V and 6 bases from J, the gap between germline ends came to 17 bases. Germline CDR1 SGHDT, CDR2 YYEEEE. The CDR3 loop spans 14 amino acids.

The rearrangement joins TRBV15 to TRBJ1-4; TRBD1 matches at 7 bases. V lost 1 base, J lost 6 bases, and 5 bases stayed unmatched. CDR3 length: 15 residues. Looked up from germline, CDR1 is LNHNV and CDR2 is YYDKDF (reference sequence). This CDR3 reads CATSRGDRGDEKLFF. CDR3 DNA sequence: TGTGCCACCAGCAGAGGGGACAGAGGGGATGAAAAACTGTTTTTT.

CDR3 DNA: TGCGCCAGCAGAGGGGATTACAGGGTTAGGAACACTGAAGCTTTCTTT. It yields the protein CASRGDYRVRNTEAFF. V gene TRBV4-1 combines with J gene TRBJ1-1; possible D gene TRBD1, 6 bases. The CDR3 extends over 16 amino acids. V lost 6 bases and J 1 base, leaving 18 bases between the germline ends. Germline loops: CDR1 MGHRA, CDR2 YSYEKL.

The CDR3 is CASSLDQAYTGELFF. CDR3 DNA sequence: TGTGCCAGCAGCTTAGACCAGGCTTACACCGGGGAGCTGTTTTTT. The chain couples TRBV7-9 to TRBJ2-2, with D unresolved. The germline V gene has CDR1 SEHNR and CDR2 FQNEAQ (reference sequence). The CDR3 covers 15 residues. The V end lost 1 base, the J end lost 3 bases, and 9 bases lay between the germline ends.

About this clone itself: The same CDR3 is also encoded by other DNA sequences in this sample. CDR3 amino acids: CASSQDWRGGYNEQFF. Here the CDR3 DNA reads TGTGCCAGCAGCCAAGATTGGCGGGGGGGCTACAATGAGCAGTTCTTC. The chain links TRBV4-2 to TRBJ2-1; 9 nucleotides agree with TRBD2. Germline-derived CDR1 and CDR2 are LGHNA and YNFKEQ. The CDR3 has 16 residues. V was clipped by 0 bases and J by 3 bases; unmatched bases: 3.